These T cell receptor beta chains were read from a single sample in a study of blood T cell repertoires in COVID-19. TCRdb's copy holds only in-frame clones and misses some; the assay was immunoSEQ multiplex PCR. The sample holds about 88,000 clones; nearly 90% are singletons and the top ten take approximately 5.5%. Material for sequencing was peripheral blood. The receptors derive from an elderly woman with active COVID-19. CDR3s include the opening cysteine and the closing phenylalanine or tryptophan.

j_gene	v_gene	CDR3aa
TRBJ2-1	TRBV28	CASSRAGTRANEQFF
TRBJ2-1	TRBV12-3/TRBV12-4	CASSLGQGRFF
TRBJ2-3	TRBV7-2	CASSIRASGGADTQYF
TRBJ2-7	TRBV18	CASSQNRANEQYF
TRBJ1-1	TRBV5-1	CASSPQGQSEAFF
TRBJ2-3	TRBV18	CASSFLGGGPRNTQYF
TRBJ2-7	TRBV28	CASSFTLGTSGFLYEQYF
TRBJ2-1	TRBV3-1/TRBV3-2	CASSQRGLAGGLSPTDEQFF
TRBJ1-6	TRBV19	CASSQSEGTGSSPLHF
TRBJ2-1	TRBV5-6	CATGGQGALFVNNEQFF
TRBJ1-5	TRBV2	CASSRTGGQPQHF
TRBJ2-7	TRBV28	CASSPRWAYEQYF
TRBJ2-7	TRBV5-1	CASSFRGLTYEQYF
TRBJ2-5	TRBV12-3/TRBV12-4	CASSLGLEETQYF
TRBJ2-1	TRBV2	CASRGGRAYNEQFF
TRBJ2-5	TRBV24-1	CATSELTSAQETQYF
TRBJ2-4	TRBV2	CASSEDRGNIQYF
TRBJ2-3	TRBV28	CASSSRLAGGGTDTQYF
TRBJ2-7	TRBV28	CASSLVLAGTSSYEQYF
TRBJ1-2	TRBV5-6	CASSLVTGGGAVSYTF
TRBJ2-4	TRBV10-2	CASSASGLGNIQYF
TRBJ2-5	TRBV19	CATARTGIEETQYF
TRBJ2-1	TRBV4-3	CASSQAQTGLNEQFF
TRBJ2-5	TRBV6-1	CASSESGIGETQYF
TRBJ1-6	TRBV10-3	CAISESTGPDNSPLHF
TRBJ2-7	TRBV29-1	CSVEQGTSGVPYEQYF
TRBJ2-1	TRBV18	CASSRSPAGGDNEQFF
TRBJ2-3	TRBV18	CASSPPSREPYF
TRBJ2-5	TRBV30	CAEGGQDQETQYF